The 2 T cell receptor beta chains below were found in one sample sequenced in a study of T-cell memory formation after mild COVID-19. TCRdb reanalysed the 5' RACE reads using MiXCR and keeps one entry per CDR3 protein. The data contain some 210,000 distinct CDR3 sequences, around 30% of them singletons. Sequenced material: PBMCs or a T cell subset sorted from them (not recorded which). These receptors all come from an adult woman who had mild COVID-19 (a few samples of this study predate the infection). Cell type and time point are not known.

The rearrangement links TRBV9 to TRBJ1-4; maybe TRBD1 (6 bases). Trimming left V 2 bases short and J 6 bases short, with 14 bases between. The CDR3 loop spans 15 amino acids. CDR1 SGDLS and CDR2 YYNGEE come from the germline V gene. The chain's CDR3 is CASSVTGLEDEKLFF. In DNA, the CDR3 is TGTGCCAGCAGCGTTACAGGGTTGGAGGATGAAAAACTGTTTTTT.

This chain joins TRBV20-1 and TRBJ2-1; no reliable D call. Between the trimmed V and J ends, which lost 1 base and 0 bases, there was a span of 13 bases. The CDR3 length is 16 residues. Germline V gives CDR1 DFQATT, CDR2 SNEGSKA (reference sequence). The CDR3 sequence: CSARAPMESSYNEQFF. The CDR3 DNA follows: TGCAGTGCTAGAGCCCCCATGGAAAGCTCCTACAATGAGCAGTTCTTC.